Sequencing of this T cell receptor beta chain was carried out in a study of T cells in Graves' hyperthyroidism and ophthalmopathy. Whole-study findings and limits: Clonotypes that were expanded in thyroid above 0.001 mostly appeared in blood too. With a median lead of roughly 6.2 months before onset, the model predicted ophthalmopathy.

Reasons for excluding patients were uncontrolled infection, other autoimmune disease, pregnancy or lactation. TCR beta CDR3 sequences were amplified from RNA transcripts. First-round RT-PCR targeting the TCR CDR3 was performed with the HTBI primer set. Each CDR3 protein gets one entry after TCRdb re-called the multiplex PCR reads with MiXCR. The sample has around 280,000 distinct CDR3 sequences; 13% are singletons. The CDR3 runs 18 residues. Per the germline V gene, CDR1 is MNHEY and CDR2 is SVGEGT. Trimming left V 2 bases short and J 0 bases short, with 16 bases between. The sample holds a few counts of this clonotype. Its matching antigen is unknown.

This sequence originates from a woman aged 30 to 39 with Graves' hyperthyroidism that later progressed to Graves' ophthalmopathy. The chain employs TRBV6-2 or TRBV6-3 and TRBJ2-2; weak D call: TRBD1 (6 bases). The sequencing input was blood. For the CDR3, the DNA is TGTGCCAGCAGTTACCCGTTACAGGGCTTCGCGAACACCGGGGAGCTGTTTTTT. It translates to CASSYPLQGFANTGELFF.